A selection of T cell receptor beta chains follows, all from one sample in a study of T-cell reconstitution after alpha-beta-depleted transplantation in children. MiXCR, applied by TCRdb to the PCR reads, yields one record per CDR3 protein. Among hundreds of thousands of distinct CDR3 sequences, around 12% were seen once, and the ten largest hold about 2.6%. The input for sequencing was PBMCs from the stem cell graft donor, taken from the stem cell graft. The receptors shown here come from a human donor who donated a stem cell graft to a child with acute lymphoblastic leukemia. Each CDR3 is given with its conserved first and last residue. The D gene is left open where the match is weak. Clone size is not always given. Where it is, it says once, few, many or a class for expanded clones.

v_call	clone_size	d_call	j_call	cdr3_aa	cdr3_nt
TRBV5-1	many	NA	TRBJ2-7	CASSPQGGTGVYEQYF	TGCGCCAGCAGCCCCCAGGGGGGGACAGGTGTCTACGAGCAGTACTTC
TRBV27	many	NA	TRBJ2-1	CASSPLQGVTYNEQFF	TGTGCCAGCAGTCCGTTACAGGGAGTCACCTACAATGAGCAGTTCTTC
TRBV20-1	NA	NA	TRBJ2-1	CSAAASYRGANNEQFF	TGCAGTGCTGCCGCATCATACCGGGGGGCGAACAATGAGCAGTTCTTC
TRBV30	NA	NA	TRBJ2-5	CAWSAAGTQYF	TGTGCCTGGTCCGCTGCGGGGACCCAGTACTTC
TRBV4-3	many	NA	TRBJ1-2	CASSHDRTGGRYTF	TGCGCCAGCAGTCATGACAGGACGGGGGGACGCTACACCTTC
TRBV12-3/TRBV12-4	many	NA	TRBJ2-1	CASSFGSGGAEQFF	TGTGCCAGCAGTTTTGGGTCAGGGGGGGCTGAGCAGTTCTTC
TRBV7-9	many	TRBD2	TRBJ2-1	CASSQTSGRDKQFF	TGTGCCAGCAGCCAGACTAGCGGGAGAGATAAGCAGTTCTTC
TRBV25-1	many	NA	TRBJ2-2	CASSESRNRELFF	TGTGCCAGCAGTGAATCCCGAAACCGGGAGCTGTTTTTT
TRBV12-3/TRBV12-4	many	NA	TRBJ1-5	CASSTWGRGNQPQHF	TGTGCCAGCAGTACCTGGGGACGGGGCAATCAGCCCCAGCATTTT
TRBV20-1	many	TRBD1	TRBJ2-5	CSAKTGGNWRETQYF	TGCAGTGCTAAAACAGGGGGCAATTGGAGAGAGACCCAGTACTTC